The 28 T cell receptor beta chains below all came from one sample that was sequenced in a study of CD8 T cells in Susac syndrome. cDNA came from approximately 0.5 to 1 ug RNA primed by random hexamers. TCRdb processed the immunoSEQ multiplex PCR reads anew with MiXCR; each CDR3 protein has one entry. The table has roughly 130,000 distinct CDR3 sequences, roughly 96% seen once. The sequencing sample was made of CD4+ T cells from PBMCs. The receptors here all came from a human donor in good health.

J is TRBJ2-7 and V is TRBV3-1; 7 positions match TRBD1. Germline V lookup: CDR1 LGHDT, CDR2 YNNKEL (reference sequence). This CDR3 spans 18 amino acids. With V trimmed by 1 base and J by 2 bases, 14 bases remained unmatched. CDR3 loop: CASSQVTPRLRGTYEQYF. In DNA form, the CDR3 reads TGTGCCAGCAGCCAAGTCACCCCCCGGCTCAGGGGGACCTACGAGCAGTACTTC.

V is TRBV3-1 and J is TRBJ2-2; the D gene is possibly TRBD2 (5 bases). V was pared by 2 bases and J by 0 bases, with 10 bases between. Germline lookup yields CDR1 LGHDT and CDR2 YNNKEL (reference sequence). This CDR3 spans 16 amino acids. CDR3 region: CASSQLTGANTGELFF. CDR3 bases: TGTGCCAGCAGCCAATTGACCGGGGCGAACACCGGGGAGCTGTTTTTT.

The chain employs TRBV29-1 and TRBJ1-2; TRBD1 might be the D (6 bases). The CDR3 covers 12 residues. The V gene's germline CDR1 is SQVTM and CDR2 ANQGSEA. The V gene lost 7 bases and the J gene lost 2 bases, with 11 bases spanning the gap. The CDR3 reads CSGTDLNYGYTF. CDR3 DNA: TGCAGCGGGACAGACCTCAACTATGGCTACACCTTC.

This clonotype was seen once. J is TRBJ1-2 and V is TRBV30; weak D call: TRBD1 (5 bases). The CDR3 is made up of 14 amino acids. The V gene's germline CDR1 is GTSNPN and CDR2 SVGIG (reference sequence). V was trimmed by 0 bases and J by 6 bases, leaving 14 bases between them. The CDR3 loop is CAWSVIGGTHGYTF. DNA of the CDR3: TGTGCCTGGAGTGTAATAGGAGGGACGCATGGCTACACCTTC.

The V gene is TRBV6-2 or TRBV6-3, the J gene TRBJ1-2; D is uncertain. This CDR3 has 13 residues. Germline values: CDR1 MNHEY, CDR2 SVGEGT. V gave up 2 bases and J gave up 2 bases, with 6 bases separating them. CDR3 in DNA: TGTGCCAGCAGTTACGAGGGCAACTATGGCTACACCTTC. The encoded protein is CASSYEGNYGYTF.

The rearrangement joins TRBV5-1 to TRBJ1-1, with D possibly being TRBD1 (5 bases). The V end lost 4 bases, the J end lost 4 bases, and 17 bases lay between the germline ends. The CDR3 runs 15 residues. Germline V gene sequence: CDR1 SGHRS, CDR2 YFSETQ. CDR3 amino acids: CASSPRRGLGTEAFF. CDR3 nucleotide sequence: TGCGCCAGCAGCCCACGGAGGGGTCTAGGCACTGAAGCTTTCTTT.

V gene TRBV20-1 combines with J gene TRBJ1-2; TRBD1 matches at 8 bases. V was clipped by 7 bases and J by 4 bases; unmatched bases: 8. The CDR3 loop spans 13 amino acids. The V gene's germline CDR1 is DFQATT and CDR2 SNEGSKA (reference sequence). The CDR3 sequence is CSEGGQGSYGYTF. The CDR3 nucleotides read TGCAGTGAAGGCGGACAGGGAAGCTATGGCTACACCTTC.

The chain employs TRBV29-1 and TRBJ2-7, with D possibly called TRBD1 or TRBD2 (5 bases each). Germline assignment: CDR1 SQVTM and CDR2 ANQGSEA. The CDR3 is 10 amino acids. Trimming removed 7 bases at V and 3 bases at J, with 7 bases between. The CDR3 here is CSAGGYEQYF. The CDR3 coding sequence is TGCAGCGCTGGGGGCTACGAGCAGTACTTC.

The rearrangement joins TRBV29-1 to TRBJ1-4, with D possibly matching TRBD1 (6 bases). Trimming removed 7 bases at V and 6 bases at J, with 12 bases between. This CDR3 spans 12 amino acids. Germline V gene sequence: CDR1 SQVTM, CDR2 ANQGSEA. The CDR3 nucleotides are TGCAGCGGTCAGGGGAGGGATGAAAAACTGTTTTTT. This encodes CSGQGRDEKLFF.

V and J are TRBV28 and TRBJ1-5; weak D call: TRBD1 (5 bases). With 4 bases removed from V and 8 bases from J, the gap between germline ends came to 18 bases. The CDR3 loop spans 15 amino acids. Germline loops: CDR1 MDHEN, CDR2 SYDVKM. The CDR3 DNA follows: TGTGCCAGCAGTTCGGGGGGGGACCATTCGGAGCCCCAGCATTTT. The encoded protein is CASSSGGDHSEPQHF.

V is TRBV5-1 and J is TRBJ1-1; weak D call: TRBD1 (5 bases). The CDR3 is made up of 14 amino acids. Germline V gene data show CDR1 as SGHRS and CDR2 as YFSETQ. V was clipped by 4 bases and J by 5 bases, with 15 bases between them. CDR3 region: CASSDGDGLTEAFF. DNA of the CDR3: TGCGCCAGCAGCGATGGGGACGGTCTGACTGAAGCTTTCTTT.

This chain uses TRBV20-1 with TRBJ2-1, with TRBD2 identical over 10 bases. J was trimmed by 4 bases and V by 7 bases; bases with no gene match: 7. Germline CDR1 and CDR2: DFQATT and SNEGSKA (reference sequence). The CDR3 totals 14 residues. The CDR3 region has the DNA TGCAGTGTTACGGGACTAGCGCGATACAATGAGCAGTTCTTC. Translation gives CSVTGLARYNEQFF.

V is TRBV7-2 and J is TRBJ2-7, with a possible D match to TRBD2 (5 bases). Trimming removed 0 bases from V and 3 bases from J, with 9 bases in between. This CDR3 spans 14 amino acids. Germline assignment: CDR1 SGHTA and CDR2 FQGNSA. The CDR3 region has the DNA TGTGCCAGCAGCTTAGCCGAGGGATTCTACGAGCAGTACTTC. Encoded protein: CASSLAEGFYEQYF.

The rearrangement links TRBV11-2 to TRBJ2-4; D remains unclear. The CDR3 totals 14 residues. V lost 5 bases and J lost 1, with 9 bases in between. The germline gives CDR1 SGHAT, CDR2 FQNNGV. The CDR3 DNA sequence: TGTGCCAGCAGCCGTCTCGCCGCCAAAAACATTCAGTACTTC. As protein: CASSRLAAKNIQYF.

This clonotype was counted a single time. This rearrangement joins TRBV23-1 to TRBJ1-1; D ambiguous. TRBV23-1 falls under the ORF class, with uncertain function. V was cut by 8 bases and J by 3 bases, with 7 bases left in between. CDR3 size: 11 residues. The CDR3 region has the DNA TGCGCCAGCCCATCTTACACTGAAGCTTTCTTT. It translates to CASPSYTEAFF.

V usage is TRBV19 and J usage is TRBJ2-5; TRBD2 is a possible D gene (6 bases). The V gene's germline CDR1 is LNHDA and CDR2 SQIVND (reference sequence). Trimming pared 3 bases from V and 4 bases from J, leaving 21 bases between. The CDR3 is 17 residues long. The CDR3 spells CASSIGSGVPNRETQYF. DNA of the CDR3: TGTGCCAGTAGTATTGGGTCGGGAGTCCCAAATAGAGAGACCCAGTACTTC.

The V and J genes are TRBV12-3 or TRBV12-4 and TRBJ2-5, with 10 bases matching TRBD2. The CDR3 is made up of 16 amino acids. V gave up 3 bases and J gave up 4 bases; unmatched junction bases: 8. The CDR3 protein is CASSLGAGGPGETQYF. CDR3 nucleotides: TGTGCCAGCAGTTTGGGAGCGGGAGGGCCGGGAGAGACCCAGTACTTC.

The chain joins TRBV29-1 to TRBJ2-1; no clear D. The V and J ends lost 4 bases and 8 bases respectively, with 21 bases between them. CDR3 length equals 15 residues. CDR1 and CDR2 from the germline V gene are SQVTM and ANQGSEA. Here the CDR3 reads CSVGSLLGQLDEQFF. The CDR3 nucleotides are TGCAGCGTTGGAAGTCTCCTTGGGCAGCTGGATGAGCAGTTCTTC.

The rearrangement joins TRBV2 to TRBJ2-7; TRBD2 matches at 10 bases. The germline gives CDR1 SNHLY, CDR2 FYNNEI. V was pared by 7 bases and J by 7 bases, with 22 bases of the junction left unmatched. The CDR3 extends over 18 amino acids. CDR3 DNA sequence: TGTGCCAGCACAATCAACCGGCGGAAGCGGGAGGGCCTAGATGAGCAGTACTTC. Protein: CASTINRRKREGLDEQYF. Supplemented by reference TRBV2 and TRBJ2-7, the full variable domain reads EPEVTQTPSHQVTQMGQEVILRCVPISNHLYFYWYRQILGQKVEFLVSFYNNEISEKSEIFDDQFSVERPDGSNFTLKIRSTKLEDSAMYFCASTINRRKREGLDEQYFGPGTRLTVT.

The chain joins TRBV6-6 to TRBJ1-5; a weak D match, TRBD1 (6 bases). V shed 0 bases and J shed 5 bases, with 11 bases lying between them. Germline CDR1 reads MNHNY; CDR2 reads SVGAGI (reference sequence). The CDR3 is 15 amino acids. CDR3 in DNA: TGTGCCAGCAGTTACTCAACAGGGAACCATCAGCCCCAGCATTTT. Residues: CASSYSTGNHQPQHF.

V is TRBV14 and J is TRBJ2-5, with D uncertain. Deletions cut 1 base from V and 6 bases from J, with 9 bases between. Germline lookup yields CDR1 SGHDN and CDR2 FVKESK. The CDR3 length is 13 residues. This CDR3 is CASSQGVGKTQYF. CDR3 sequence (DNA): TGTGCCAGCAGCCAAGGAGTTGGGAAGACCCAGTACTTC.

The CDR3 here is CASSFDRVGPQHF. CDR3 in DNA: TGTGCCAGCAGCTTTGACAGGGTCGGACCCCAGCATTTT. The gene calls are TRBV28 and TRBJ1-5, with TRBD1 matching over 7 bases. The V gene's germline CDR1 is MDHEN and CDR2 SYDVKM. The V and J ends lost 6 bases and 10 bases, in that order; junction bases with no gene match: 9. This CDR3 has 13 residues.

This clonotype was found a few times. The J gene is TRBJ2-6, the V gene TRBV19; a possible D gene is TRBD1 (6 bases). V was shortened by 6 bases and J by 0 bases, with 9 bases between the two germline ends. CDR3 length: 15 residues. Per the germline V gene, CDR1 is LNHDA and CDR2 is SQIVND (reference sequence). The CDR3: CASSRGGSGANVLTF. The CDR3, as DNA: TGTGCCAGTAGCCGAGGGGGCTCTGGGGCCAACGTCCTGACTTTC.

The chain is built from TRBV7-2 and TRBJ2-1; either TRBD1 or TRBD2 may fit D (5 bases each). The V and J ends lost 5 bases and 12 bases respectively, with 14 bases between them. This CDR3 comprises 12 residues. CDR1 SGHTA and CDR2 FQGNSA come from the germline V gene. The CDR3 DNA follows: TGTGCCAGCAGCCTCCGGGGCCTGGGGCAGTTCTTC. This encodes CASSLRGLGQFF.

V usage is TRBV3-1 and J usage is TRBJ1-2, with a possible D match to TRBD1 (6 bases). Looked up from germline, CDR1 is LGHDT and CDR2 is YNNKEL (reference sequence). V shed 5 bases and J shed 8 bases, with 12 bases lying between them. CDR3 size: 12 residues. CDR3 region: CASSFTGTGYTF. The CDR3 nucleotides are TGTGCCAGCAGCTTTACAGGGACGGGCTACACCTTC.

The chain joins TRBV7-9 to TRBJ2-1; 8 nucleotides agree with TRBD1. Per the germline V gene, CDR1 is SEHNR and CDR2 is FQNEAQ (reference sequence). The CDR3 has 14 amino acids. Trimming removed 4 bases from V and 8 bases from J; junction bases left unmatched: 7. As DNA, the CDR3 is TGTGCCAGCAGCTCCAAGGCAGGGGGCGATGAGCAGTTCTTC. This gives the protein CASSSKAGGDEQFF.

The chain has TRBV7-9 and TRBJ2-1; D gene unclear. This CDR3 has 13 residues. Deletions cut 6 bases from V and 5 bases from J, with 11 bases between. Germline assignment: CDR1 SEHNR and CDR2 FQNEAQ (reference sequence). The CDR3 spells CASRKGRDNEQFF. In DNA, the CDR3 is TGTGCCAGCAGGAAAGGACGGGACAATGAGCAGTTCTTC.

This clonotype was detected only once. The CDR3 spells CASRGPVEKLFF. CDR3 nucleotide sequence: TGTGCCAGTAGGGGACCGGTTGAAAAACTGTTTTTT. This chain uses TRBV19 with TRBJ1-4; a possible D gene is TRBD1 (5 bases). Looked up from germline, CDR1 is LNHDA and CDR2 is SQIVND (reference sequence). V gave up 6 bases and J gave up 7 bases, with 9 bases separating them. This CDR3 spans 12 amino acids.